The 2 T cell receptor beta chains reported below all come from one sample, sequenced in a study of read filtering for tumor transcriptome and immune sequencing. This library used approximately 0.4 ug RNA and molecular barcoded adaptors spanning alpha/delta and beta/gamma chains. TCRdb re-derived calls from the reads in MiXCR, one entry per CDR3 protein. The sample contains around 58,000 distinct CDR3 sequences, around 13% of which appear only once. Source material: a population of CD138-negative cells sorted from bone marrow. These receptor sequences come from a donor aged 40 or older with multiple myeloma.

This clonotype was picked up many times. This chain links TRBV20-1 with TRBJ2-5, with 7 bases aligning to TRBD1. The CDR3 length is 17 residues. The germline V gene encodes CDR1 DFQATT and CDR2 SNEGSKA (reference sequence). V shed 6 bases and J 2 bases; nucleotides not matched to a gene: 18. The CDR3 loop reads CSANSRPGTVMQETQYF. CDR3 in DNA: TGCAGTGCCAATAGCAGACCCGGGACAGTCATGCAAGAGACCCAGTACTTC.

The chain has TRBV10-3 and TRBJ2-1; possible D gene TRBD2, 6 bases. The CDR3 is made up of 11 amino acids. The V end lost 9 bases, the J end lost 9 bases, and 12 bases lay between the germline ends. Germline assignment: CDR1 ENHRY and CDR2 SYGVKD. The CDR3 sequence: CAMGGGTEQFF. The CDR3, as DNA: TGTGCCATGGGGGGTGGAACTGAGCAGTTCTTC.